The source of this T cell receptor beta chain is a study of shared clonotypes between healthy human individuals. Overall study context: CD4 naive and memory got three plates each, CD8 naive two, CD8 memory one.

CD8 cells regarded as naive lacked CD45RO, were positively chosen for CCR7, and omitted terminally differentiated effector memory CD45RA+ cells. Assay runs were performed at deep level. Using immunoSEQ multiplex PCR, the repertoire was profiled, and TCRdb retains in-frame clones only, with some absent. The sample records around 600,000 clones, roughly 98% being singletons. Study-level findings and limits: Naive subsets, compared against memory subsets, generally had larger estimated richness values.

The CDR3 is 12 amino acids. Germline-derived CDR1 and CDR2 are SGDLS and YYNGEE. Trimming stripped 5 bases from V and 3 bases from J, with 8 bases between. On this clone itself: Antigen specificity is unknown.

This sequence was found in a man aged 30-40 years in good health. Material for sequencing was naive CD8+ T cells sorted from blood. V and J are TRBV9 and TRBJ1-2; D not resolved. CDR3 in DNA: TGTGCCAGCAGAGACGGCTACTATGGCTACACCTTC. Translation gives CASRDGYYGYTF.